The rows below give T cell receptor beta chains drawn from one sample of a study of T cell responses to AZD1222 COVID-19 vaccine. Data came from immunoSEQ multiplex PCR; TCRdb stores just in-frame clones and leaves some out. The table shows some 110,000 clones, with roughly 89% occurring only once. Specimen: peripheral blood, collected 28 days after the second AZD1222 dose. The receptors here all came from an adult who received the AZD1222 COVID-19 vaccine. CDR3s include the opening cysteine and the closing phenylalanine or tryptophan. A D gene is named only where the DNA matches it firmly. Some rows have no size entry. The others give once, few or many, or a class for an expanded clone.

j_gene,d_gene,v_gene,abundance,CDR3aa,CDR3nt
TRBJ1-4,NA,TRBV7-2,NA,CASSLDGQVAEKLFF,TGTGCCAGCAGCTTAGACGGGCAGGTTGCTGAAAAACTGTTTTTT
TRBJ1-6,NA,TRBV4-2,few,CASSQGAGGINSPLHF,TGTGCCAGCAGCCAAGGGGCGGGGGGTATCAATTCACCCCTCCACTTT
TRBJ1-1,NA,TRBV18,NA,CASSPPLVRRGTEAFF,TGTGCCAGCTCACCACCGTTGGTCCGGAGAGGCACTGAAGCTTTCTTT
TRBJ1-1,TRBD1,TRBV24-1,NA,CATSDNRGKKAEAFF,TGTGCCACCAGTGATAACAGGGGAAAGAAAGCTGAAGCTTTCTTT
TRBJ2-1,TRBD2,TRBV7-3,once,CASSARAGGYNEQFF,TGTGCCAGCAGCGCCCGAGCGGGAGGGTACAATGAGCAGTTCTTC
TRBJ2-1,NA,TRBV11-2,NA,CASSLVTGSPNEQFF,TGTGCCAGCAGCTTAGTAACCGGGTCCCCAAATGAGCAGTTCTTC
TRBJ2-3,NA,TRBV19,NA,CASSIRFSDTQYF,TGTGCCAGTAGTATAAGGTTTTCAGATACGCAGTATTTT
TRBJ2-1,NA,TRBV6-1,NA,CASSERGNEQFF,TGTGCCAGCAGTGAAAGGGGCAATGAGCAGTTCTTC
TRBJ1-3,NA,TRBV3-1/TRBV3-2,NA,CASSLIGRGNTIYF,TGTGCCAGCAGCCTAATAGGGCGGGGAAACACCATATATTTT
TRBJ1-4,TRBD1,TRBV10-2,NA,CASSGPGQAGEKLFF,TGCGCCAGCAGTGGTCCGGGACAGGCGGGGGAAAAACTGTTTTTT